These T cell receptor beta chains were read from a single sample in a study of T-cell reconstitution after alpha-beta-depleted transplantation in children. One entry per CDR3 protein results from TCRdb running MiXCR on the PCR reads. The profile shows about 350,000 distinct CDR3 sequences, around 16% of them singletons. Sequencing used PBMCs, mostly from graft donor cells, obtained 360 days after TCRalphabeta/CD19-depleted stem cell transplant. The receptor set was obtained from a male patient aged 2 to 9 who had a stem cell transplant for acute lymphoblastic leukemia, so the T cells may come from the graft donor. Both conserved end residues are part of each CDR3. The order of the fields is D gene, V gene, CDR3 length, J gene, clone size, CDR3 protein, CDR3 DNA. A D gene is named only where the DNA matches it firmly. The size of a clone is reported for some rows only, either as once, few or many, or as a class for expanded clones.

TRBD1,TRBV25-1,16,TRBJ2-7,-,CASSEWVGSRGFEQYF,TGTGCCAGCAGTGAATGGGTGGGGAGCAGGGGGTTCGAGCAGTACTTC
-,TRBV7-2,15,TRBJ1-5,few,CASSLSSIGNQPQHF,TGTGCCAGCAGCTTGAGCTCGATTGGCAATCAGCCCCAGCATTTT
-,TRBV4-2,15,TRBJ2-3,few,CASSGRDYLTDTQYF,TGTGCCAGCAGCGGCCGGGATTACCTCACAGATACGCAGTATTTT
TRBD2,TRBV28,18,TRBJ2-1,few,CASSSRGTSGRALDEQFF,TGTGCCAGCAGTTCCCGTGGGACTAGCGGGAGGGCTTTGGATGAGCAGTTCTTC
-,TRBV12-3/TRBV12-4,13,TRBJ2-2,-,CASTPSLAGELFF,TGTGCCAGCACCCCCAGTCTTGCCGGGGAGCTGTTTTTT
-,TRBV29-1,12,TRBJ2-1,few,CSVVAAGSEQFF,TGCAGCGTTGTGGCCGCAGGGAGTGAGCAGTTCTTC
-,TRBV9,15,TRBJ2-5,-,CASSVGTPGRETQYF,TGTGCCAGCAGCGTCGGGACACCCGGACGCGAGACCCAGTACTTC
TRBD2,TRBV30,12,TRBJ2-7,-,CAAGLVAYEQYF,TGTGCTGCGGGACTAGTGGCCTACGAGCAGTACTTC
TRBD2,TRBV7-3,13,TRBJ2-7,-,CASSSGAGYEQYF,TGTGCCAGCAGCTCCGGAGCGGGGTACGAGCAGTACTTC
-,TRBV7-3,14,TRBJ2-1,-,CASIPDNYYNEQFF,TGTGCCAGCATCCCGGATAACTATTACAATGAGCAGTTCTTC
-,TRBV9,14,TRBJ1-2,few,CASSVAHGAEGYTF,TGTGCCAGCAGCGTAGCCCACGGGGCGGAGGGCTACACCTTC
TRBD1,TRBV2,14,TRBJ1-1,-,CASSERQGNTEAFF,TGTGCCAGCAGTGAGCGACAGGGGAACACTGAAGCTTTCTTT
TRBD1,TRBV7-2,15,TRBJ2-3,many,CASSRTGGRADTQYF,TGTGCCAGCAGTCGGACAGGGGGCAGGGCAGATACGCAGTATTTT
-,TRBV7-2,13,TRBJ2-3,few,CASTHRNTDTQYF,TGTGCCAGCACCCACCGGAACACAGATACGCAGTATTTT
-,TRBV5-1,14,TRBJ1-1,-,CASSLGNMNTEAFF,TGCGCCAGCAGCTTGGGAAACATGAACACTGAAGCTTTCTTT
-,TRBV4-1,14,TRBJ1-1,few,CASSQLAGNTEAFF,TGCGCCAGCAGCCAACTCGCAGGGAACACTGAAGCTTTCTTT
-,TRBV4-1,16,TRBJ2-7,-,CASSQDGAEIRNEQYF,TGCGCCAGCAGCCAAGATGGGGCGGAGATCCGCAACGAGCAGTACTTC
-,TRBV3-1,18,TRBJ2-7,few,CASSQGGLDGKSSYEQYF,TGTGCCAGCAGCCAGGGGGGACTTGACGGCAAGAGCTCCTACGAGCAGTACTTC
-,TRBV4-3,14,TRBJ2-5,-,CASSQDRLQETQYF,TGCGCCAGCAGCCAAGATCGACTACAAGAGACCCAGTACTTC
TRBD1,TRBV5-1,16,TRBJ2-7,few,CASSWTTGTGPYEQYF,TGCGCCAGCAGCTGGACTACCGGGACAGGGCCCTACGAGCAGTACTTC
-,TRBV15,19,TRBJ2-1,many,CATSRGGRLEKGSYNEQFF,TGTGCCACCAGCAGAGGGGGCAGGCTCGAGAAAGGGTCCTACAATGAGCAGTTCTTC
-,TRBV5-6,13,TRBJ2-4,many,CASSLGKRDIQYF,TGTGCCAGCAGCTTGGGTAAAAGAGACATTCAGTACTTC
TRBD1,TRBV6-2/TRBV6-3,16,TRBJ2-1,-,CASSYSDRGPYNEQFF,TGTGCCAGCAGTTACTCGGACAGGGGGCCCTACAATGAGCAGTTCTTC
-,TRBV10-2,16,TRBJ2-3,-,CASSEGAQSLTDTQYF,TGCGCCAGCAGTGAGGGGGCACAGTCTCTCACAGATACGCAGTATTTT
TRBD2,TRBV12-3/TRBV12-4,14,TRBJ2-1,many,CASSLAGGSHEQFF,TGTGCCAGCAGTTTAGCGGGAGGGAGCCATGAGCAGTTCTTC